The rows below give T cell receptor beta chains drawn from one sample of a study of blood T cell repertoires in COVID-19. The repertoire was sequenced with immunoSEQ multiplex PCR; TCRdb's copy has only in-frame clones and lacks some. The sample has 250,000 to 300,000 clones, 65% to 90% seen once. Sample: peripheral blood. The receptors originated from a man between 50 and 59 years old with active or convalescent COVID-19. The CDR3 runs from the conserved cysteine through the conserved F or W. A D gene is named only where the DNA matches it firmly. Clone size is given for some rows only: seen once, a few or many times, or a class if the clone is expanded.

J gene: TRBJ2-3; clone size: -; V gene: TRBV5-1; D gene: -; CDR3 DNA: TGCGCCAGCAGCTTGGAAAGCTTAGATACGCAGTATTTT; CDR3 protein: CASSLESLDTQYF
J gene: TRBJ2-7; clone size: few; V gene: TRBV21-1; D gene: -; CDR3 DNA: TGTGCCAGCAGGAGGGGGCCCGCTTCCTACGAGCAGTACTTC; CDR3 protein: CASRRGPASYEQYF
J gene: TRBJ1-6; clone size: once; V gene: TRBV28; D gene: TRBD1; CDR3 DNA: TGTGCCAGCACCTACAGGGGACGAAATTCACCCCTCCACTTT; CDR3 protein: CASTYRGRNSPLHF
J gene: TRBJ1-2; clone size: -; V gene: TRBV7-3; D gene: -; CDR3 DNA: TGTGCCAGCAGCTTAGACAGGAGCGGCTACACCTTC; CDR3 protein: CASSLDRSGYTF
J gene: TRBJ1-5; clone size: -; V gene: TRBV5-8; D gene: -; CDR3 DNA: TGTGCCAGCAGCCTAAGGTACAGGCGTAGCAATCAGCCCCAGCATTTT; CDR3 protein: CASSLRYRRSNQPQHF
J gene: TRBJ2-3; clone size: -; V gene: TRBV7-2; D gene: TRBD2; CDR3 DNA: TGTGCCAGCAGCTCAAGTCTAGCGGGGGACACAGATACGCAGTATTTT; CDR3 protein: CASSSSLAGDTDTQYF
J gene: TRBJ2-3; clone size: -; V gene: TRBV25-1; D gene: TRBD2; CDR3 DNA: TGTGCCAGCAGAGTAGCGGGAGAGGATACGCAGTATTTT; CDR3 protein: CASRVAGEDTQYF
J gene: TRBJ1-5; clone size: -; V gene: TRBV6-5; D gene: TRBD1; CDR3 DNA: TGTGCCACTCGGGCGGACAGGGGCCCGAATCAGCCCCAGCATTTT; CDR3 protein: CATRADRGPNQPQHF
J gene: TRBJ1-6; clone size: -; V gene: TRBV2; D gene: -; CDR3 DNA: TGTGCCAGCAGCCAGGCGTCCCCCCGCACATATAATTCACCCCTCCACTTT; CDR3 protein: CASSQASPRTYNSPLHF
J gene: TRBJ2-7; clone size: few; V gene: TRBV6-6; D gene: -; CDR3 DNA: TGTGCCAGCAGTTACTCGAGCTCCTACGAGCAGTACTTC; CDR3 protein: CASSYSSSYEQYF
J gene: TRBJ1-4; clone size: few; V gene: TRBV30; D gene: -; CDR3 DNA: TGTGCCTGGACCCTAAAGGGGCGGCTAAATGAAAAACTGTTTTTT; CDR3 protein: CAWTLKGRLNEKLFF
J gene: TRBJ2-1; clone size: once; V gene: TRBV3-1/TRBV3-2; D gene: TRBD2; CDR3 DNA: TGTGCCACCGCACGGACTAGCGGGAACTACAATGAGCAGTTCTTC; CDR3 protein: CATARTSGNYNEQFF
J gene: TRBJ1-5; clone size: few; V gene: TRBV9; D gene: TRBD1; CDR3 DNA: TGTGCCAGCAGCGCGGACAGGAGAGGCCAGCCCCAGCATTTT; CDR3 protein: CASSADRRGQPQHF
J gene: TRBJ2-7; clone size: -; V gene: TRBV7-9; D gene: TRBD1; CDR3 DNA: TGTGCCAGCAGCTTAGCGCCACTCACAGGGGGCGACGAGCAGTACTTC; CDR3 protein: CASSLAPLTGGDEQYF
J gene: TRBJ1-4; clone size: few; V gene: TRBV29-1; D gene: -; CDR3 DNA: TGCAGCGTCCTTAACAGGGTAGGACTGTTTTTT; CDR3 protein: CSVLNRVGLFF
J gene: TRBJ2-2; clone size: once; V gene: TRBV11-3; D gene: TRBD2; CDR3 DNA: TGTGCCAGCGCCACGGGGGGGAACACCGGGGAGCTGTTTTTT; CDR3 protein: CASATGGNTGELFF
J gene: TRBJ2-5; clone size: -; V gene: TRBV3-1/TRBV3-2; D gene: TRBD1; CDR3 DNA: TGTGCCAGCAGCCCTACAGGACAGGGGGCGCGGGAGACCCAGTACTTC; CDR3 protein: CASSPTGQGARETQYF
J gene: TRBJ2-2; clone size: -; V gene: TRBV28; D gene: TRBD2; CDR3 DNA: TGTGCCAGCAGTCCTAACCGACTAGCGGGAGTAACCGGGGAGCTGTTTTTT; CDR3 protein: CASSPNRLAGVTGELFF
J gene: TRBJ1-3; clone size: -; V gene: TRBV2; D gene: -; CDR3 DNA: TGTGCCAGCAGTGGGACTCGGGGGGGAAACACCATATATTTT; CDR3 protein: CASSGTRGGNTIYF
J gene: TRBJ1-5; clone size: few; V gene: TRBV19; D gene: TRBD1; CDR3 DNA: TGTGCCAGTAGTGTCTACGGGACAGGGAATCAGCCCCAGCATTTT; CDR3 protein: CASSVYGTGNQPQHF
J gene: TRBJ2-1; clone size: few; V gene: TRBV28; D gene: TRBD2; CDR3 DNA: TGTGCCAGCAGTTTCTTAGCGGGAGACAATGAGCAGTTCTTC; CDR3 protein: CASSFLAGDNEQFF
J gene: TRBJ2-5; clone size: -; V gene: TRBV28; D gene: -; CDR3 DNA: TGTGCCAGCAGCTCCCCCTTGGTCACACAACAAGAGACCCAGTACTTC; CDR3 protein: CASSSPLVTQQETQYF
J gene: TRBJ2-1; clone size: -; V gene: TRBV24-1; D gene: TRBD2; CDR3 DNA: TGTGCCACCAGGGGGACTAGCGGATACAATGAGCAGTTCTTC; CDR3 protein: CATRGTSGYNEQFF